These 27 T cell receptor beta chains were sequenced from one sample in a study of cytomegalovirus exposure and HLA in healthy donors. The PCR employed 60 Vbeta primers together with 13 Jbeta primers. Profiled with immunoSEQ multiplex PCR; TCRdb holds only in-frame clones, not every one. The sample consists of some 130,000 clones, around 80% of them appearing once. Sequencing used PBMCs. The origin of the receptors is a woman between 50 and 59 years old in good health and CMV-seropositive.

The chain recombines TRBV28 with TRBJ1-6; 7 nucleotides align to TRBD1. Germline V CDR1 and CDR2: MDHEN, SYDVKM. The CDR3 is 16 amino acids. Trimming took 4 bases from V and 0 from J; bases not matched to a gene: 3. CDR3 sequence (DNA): TGTGCCAGCAGTTGGGACAGCAGCTCCTATAATTCACCCCTCCACTTT. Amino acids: CASSWDSSSYNSPLHF.

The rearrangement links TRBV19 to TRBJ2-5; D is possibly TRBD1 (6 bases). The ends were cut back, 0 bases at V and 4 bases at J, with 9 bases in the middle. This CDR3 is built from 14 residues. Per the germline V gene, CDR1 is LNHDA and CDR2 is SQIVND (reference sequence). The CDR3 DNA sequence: TGTGCCAGTAGTATAGAGGGGGCAGGAGAGACCCAGTACTTC. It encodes CASSIEGAGETQYF.

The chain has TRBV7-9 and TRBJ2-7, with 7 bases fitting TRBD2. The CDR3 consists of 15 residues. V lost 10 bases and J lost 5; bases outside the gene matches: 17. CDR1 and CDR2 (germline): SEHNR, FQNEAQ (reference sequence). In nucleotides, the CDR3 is TGTGCCACCCACCCCCGAGCGGGGACTCCTAACGAGCAGTACTTC. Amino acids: CATHPRAGTPNEQYF.

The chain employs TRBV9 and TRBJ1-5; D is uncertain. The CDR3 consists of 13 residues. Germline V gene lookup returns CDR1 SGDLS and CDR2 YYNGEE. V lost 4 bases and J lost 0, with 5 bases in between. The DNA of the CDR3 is TGTGCCAGCAGCCGAGATAGCAATCAGCCCCAGCATTTT. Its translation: CASSRDSNQPQHF. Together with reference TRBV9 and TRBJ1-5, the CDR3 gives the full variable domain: DSGVTQTPKHLITATGQRVTLRCSPRSGDLSVYWYQQSLDQGLQFLIQYYNGEERAKGNILERFSAQQFPDLHSELNLSSLELGDSALYFCASSRDSNQPQHFGDGTRLSIL.

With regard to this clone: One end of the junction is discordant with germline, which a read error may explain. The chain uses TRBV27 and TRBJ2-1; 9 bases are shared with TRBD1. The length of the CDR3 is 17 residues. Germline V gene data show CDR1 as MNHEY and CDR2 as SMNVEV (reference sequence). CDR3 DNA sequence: TGTACCAGCAGACGATTCGGACAGGGGAGCTCCTACAATGAGCAGTTCTTC. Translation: CTSRRFGQGSSYNEQFF.

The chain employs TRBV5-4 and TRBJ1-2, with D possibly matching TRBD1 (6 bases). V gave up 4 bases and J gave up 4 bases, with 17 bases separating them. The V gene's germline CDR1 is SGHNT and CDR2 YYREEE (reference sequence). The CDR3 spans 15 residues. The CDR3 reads CASSPERQELYGYTF. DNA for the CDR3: TGTGCCAGCAGCCCCGAGCGACAGGAACTCTATGGCTACACCTTC. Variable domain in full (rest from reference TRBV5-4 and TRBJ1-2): ETGVTQSPTHLIKTRGQQVTLRCSSQSGHNTVSWYQQALGQGPQFIFQYYREEENGRGNFPPRFSGLQFPNYSSELNVNALELDDSALYLCASSPERQELYGYTFGSGTRLTVV.

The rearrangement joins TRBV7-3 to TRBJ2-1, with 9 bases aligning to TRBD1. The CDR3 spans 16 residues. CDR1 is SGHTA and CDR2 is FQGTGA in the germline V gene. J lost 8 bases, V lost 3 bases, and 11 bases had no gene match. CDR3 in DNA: TGTGCCAGCAGCTTCCTGGGCCGGACAGGGGCCGATGAGCAGTTCTTC. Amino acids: CASSFLGRTGADEQFF.

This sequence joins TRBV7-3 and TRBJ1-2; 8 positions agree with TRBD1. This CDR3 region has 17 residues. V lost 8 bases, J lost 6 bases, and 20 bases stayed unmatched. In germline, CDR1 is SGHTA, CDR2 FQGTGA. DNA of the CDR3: TGTGCCAGCGTAGGACAGAGCCTAGACAGGGGCCTACATGGCTACACCTTC. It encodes CASVGQSLDRGLHGYTF. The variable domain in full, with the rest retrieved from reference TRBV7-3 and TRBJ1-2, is GAGVSQTPSNKVTEKGKYVELRCDPISGHTALYWYRQSLGQGPEFLIYFQGTGAADDSGLPNDRFFAVRPEGSVSTLKIQRTERGDSAVYLCASVGQSLDRGLHGYTFGSGTRLTVV.

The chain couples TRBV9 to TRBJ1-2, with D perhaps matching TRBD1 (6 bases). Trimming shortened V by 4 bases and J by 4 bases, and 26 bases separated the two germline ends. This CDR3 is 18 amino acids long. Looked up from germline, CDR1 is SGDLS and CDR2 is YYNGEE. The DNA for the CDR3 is TGTGCCAGCAGCCCCTACCGGGACAAGTCTGGTTTTACCTATGGCTACACCTTC. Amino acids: CASSPYRDKSGFTYGYTF.

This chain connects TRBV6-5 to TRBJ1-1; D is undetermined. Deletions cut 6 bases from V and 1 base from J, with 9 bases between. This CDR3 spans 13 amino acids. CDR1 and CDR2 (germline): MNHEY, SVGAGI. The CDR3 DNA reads TGTGCCAGCAGCTGGAACAGGAACACTGAAGCTTTCTTT. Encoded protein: CASSWNRNTEAFF.

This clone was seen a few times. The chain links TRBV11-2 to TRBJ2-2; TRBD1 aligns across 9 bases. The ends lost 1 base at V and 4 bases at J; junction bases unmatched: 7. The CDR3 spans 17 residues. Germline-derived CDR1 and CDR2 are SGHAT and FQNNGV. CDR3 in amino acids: CASSLGPGTGSTGELFF. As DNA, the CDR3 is TGTGCCAGCAGCTTAGGACCCGGGACAGGGAGCACCGGGGAGCTGTTTTTT.

The CDR3 coding sequence is TGTGCCAGCAGCGGAGACGGCCATTATTCACCCCTCCACTTT. This gives the protein CASSGDGHYSPLHF. This chain connects TRBV6-5 to TRBJ1-6; no reliable D call. This CDR3 comprises 14 residues. Trimming cost V 6 bases and J 8 bases, with 14 bases left between them. The germline V gene encodes CDR1 MNHEY and CDR2 SVGAGI.

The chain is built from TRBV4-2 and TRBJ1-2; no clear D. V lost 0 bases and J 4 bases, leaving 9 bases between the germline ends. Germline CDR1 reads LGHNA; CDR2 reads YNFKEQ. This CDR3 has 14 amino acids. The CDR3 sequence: CASSQDMESYGYTF. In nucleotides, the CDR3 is TGTGCCAGCAGCCAAGATATGGAGAGCTATGGCTACACCTTC.

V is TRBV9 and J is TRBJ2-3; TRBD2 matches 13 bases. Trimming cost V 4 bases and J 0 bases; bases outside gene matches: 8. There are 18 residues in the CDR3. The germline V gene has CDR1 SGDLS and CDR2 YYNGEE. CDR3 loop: CASSPRTSGGLSTDTQYF. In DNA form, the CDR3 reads TGTGCCAGCAGCCCACGGACTAGCGGGGGACTAAGCACAGATACGCAGTATTTT. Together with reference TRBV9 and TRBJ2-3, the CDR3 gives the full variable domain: DSGVTQTPKHLITATGQRVTLRCSPRSGDLSVYWYQQSLDQGLQFLIQYYNGEERAKGNILERFSAQQFPDLHSELNLSSLELGDSALYFCASSPRTSGGLSTDTQYFGPGTRLTVL.

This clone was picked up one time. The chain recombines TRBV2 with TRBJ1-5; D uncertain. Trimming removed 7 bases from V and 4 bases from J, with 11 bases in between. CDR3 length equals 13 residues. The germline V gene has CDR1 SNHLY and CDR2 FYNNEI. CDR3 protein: CASKDGGNQPQHF. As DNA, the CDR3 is TGTGCCAGCAAAGACGGAGGGAATCAGCCCCAGCATTTT.

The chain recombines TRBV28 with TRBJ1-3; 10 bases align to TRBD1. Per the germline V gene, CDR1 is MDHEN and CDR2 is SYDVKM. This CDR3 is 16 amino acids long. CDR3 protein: CATRDRGKGGGNTIYF. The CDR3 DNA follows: TGTGCTACACGGGACAGGGGAAAGGGTGGTGGAAACACCATATATTTT. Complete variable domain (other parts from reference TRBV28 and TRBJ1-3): DVKVTQSSRYLVKRTGEKVFLECVQDMDHENMFWYRQDPGLGLRLIYFSYDVKMKEKGDIPEGYSVSREKKERFSLILESASTNQTSMYLCATRDRGKGGGNTIYFGEGSWLTVV.

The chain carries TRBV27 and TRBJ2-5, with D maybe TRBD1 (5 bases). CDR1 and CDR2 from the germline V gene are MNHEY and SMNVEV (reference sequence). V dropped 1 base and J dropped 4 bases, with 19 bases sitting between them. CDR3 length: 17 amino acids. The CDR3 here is CASSLWPQTEILETQYF. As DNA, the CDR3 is TGTGCCAGCAGTTTATGGCCCCAGACAGAGATTTTAGAGACCCAGTACTTC.

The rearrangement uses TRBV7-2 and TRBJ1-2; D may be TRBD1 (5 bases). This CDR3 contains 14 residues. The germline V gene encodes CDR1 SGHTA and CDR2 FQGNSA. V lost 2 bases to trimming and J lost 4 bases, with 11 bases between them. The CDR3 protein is CASSLNQGGYGYTF. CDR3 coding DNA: TGTGCCAGCAGCTTAAATCAGGGTGGCTATGGCTACACCTTC.

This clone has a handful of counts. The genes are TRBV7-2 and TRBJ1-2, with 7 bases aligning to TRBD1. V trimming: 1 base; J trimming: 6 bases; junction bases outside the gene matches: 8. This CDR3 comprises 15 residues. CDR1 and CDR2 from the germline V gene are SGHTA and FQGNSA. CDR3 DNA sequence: TGTGCCAGCAGCTTAGGAGGGGGCGATATAGATGGCTACACCTTC. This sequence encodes CASSLGGGDIDGYTF. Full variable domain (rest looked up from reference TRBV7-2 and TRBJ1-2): GAGVSQSPSNKVTEKGKDVELRCDPISGHTALYWYRQSLGQGLEFLIYFQGNSAPDKSGLPSDRFSAERTGGSVSTLTIQRTQQEDSAVYLCASSLGGGDIDGYTFGSGTRLTVV.

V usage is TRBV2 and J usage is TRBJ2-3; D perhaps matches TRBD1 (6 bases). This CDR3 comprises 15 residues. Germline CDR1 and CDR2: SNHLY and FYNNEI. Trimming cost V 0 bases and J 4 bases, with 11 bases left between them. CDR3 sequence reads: CASSEAAAGADTQYF. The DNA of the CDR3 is TGTGCCAGCAGTGAAGCGGCGGCAGGGGCAGATACGCAGTATTTT.

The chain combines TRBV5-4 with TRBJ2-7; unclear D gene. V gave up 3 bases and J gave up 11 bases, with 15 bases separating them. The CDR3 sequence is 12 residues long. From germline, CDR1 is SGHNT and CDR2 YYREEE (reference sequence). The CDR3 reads CASSSFQTREYF. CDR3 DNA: TGTGCCAGCAGCTCATTCCAGACCCGGGAGTACTTC.

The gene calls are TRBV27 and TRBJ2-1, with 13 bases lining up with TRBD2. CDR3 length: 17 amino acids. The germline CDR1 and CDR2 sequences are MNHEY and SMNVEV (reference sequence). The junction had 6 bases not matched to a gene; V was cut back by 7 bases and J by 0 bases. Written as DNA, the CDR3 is TGTGCCAGCACCCGACTAGCGGGGGGTAACTCCTACAATGAGCAGTTCTTC. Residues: CASTRLAGGNSYNEQFF.

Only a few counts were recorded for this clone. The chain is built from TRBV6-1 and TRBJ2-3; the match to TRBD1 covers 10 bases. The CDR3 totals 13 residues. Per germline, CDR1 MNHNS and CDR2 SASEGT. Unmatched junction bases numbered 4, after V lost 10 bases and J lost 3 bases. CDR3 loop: CATGDRGTDTQYF. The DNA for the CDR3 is TGTGCCACGGGGGACAGGGGTACAGATACGCAGTATTTT.

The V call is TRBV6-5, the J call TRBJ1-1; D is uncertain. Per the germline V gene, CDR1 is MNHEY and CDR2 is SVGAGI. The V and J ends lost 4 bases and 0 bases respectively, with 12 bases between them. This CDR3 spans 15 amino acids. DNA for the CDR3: TGTGCCAGCAGTTCGGGAAGGGCGGTGAACACTGAAGCTTTCTTT. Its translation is CASSSGRAVNTEAFF.

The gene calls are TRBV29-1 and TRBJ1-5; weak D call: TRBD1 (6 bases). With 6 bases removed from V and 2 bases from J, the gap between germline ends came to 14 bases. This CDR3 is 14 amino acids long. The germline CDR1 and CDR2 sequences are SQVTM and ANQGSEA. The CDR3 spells CSVARGSGNQPQHF. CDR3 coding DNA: TGCAGCGTCGCCAGGGGCTCGGGCAATCAGCCCCAGCATTTT.

The CDR3 coding sequence is TGTGCCAGCAGCCAGACGAGGTTGGAGGGCGGCTATGGCTACACCTTC. Translating it yields CASSQTRLEGGYGYTF. J is TRBJ1-2 and V is TRBV2, with D uncertain. The CDR3 is 16 amino acids. V lost 6 bases and J 4 bases, leaving 21 bases between the germline ends. CDR1 SNHLY and CDR2 FYNNEI come from the germline V gene.

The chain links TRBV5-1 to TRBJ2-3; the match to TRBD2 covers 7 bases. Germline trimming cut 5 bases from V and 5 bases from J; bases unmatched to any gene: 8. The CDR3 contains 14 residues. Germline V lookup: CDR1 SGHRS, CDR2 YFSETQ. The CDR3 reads CASRVSGVKDTQYF. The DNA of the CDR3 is TGCGCCAGCAGAGTCAGCGGGGTGAAAGATACGCAGTATTTT.